Below, 19 T cell receptor beta chains from the same sample are listed, as sequenced in a study of shared clonotypes between healthy human individuals. Sequencing used immunoSEQ multiplex PCR; TCRdb keeps in-frame clones, though not all of them. The table has hundreds of thousands of clones, just over 90% seen once. Naive CD8 cells were CD45RO-negative, positively selected for CCR7, excluding terminally differentiated effector memory CD45RA+ cells. The specimen was naive CD8+ T cells sorted from blood. The receptors here all came from a man aged 25-45 years in good health.

About this clone itself: This sample includes further DNA sequences coding for the same CDR3. The chain employs TRBV27 and TRBJ2-1; TRBD2 aligns across 10 bases. The CDR3 totals 16 residues. V was clipped by 0 bases and J by 5 bases; unmatched bases: 4. From germline, CDR1 is MNHEY and CDR2 SMNVEV (reference sequence). CDR3 in DNA: TGTGCCAGCAGTTTATCCCGCGGGACTAGCGACAATGAGCAGTTCTTC. Encoded protein: CASSLSRGTSDNEQFF.

The chain carries TRBV14 and TRBJ2-7, with 8 bases lining up with TRBD1. Germline V gives CDR1 SGHDN, CDR2 FVKESK. There are 14 residues in the CDR3. Trimming at V came to 2 bases and at J to 5 bases, leaving 5 bases not matched to a gene. The CDR3 DNA reads TGTGCCAGCAGCCAACAGTTACAGGGGGACGAGCAGTACTTC. Protein: CASSQQLQGDEQYF.

In this sample, this clone turned up once. This chain joins TRBV5-5 and TRBJ2-7, with D maybe TRBD2 (6 bases). Germline CDR1 is SGHKS and CDR2 is YYEKEE (reference sequence). The CDR3 length is 13 residues. Trimming stripped 4 bases from V and 3 bases from J, with 11 bases between. CDR3 nucleotides: TGTGCCAGCAGCCCCGGGACTCACTACGAGCAGTACTTC. It specifies CASSPGTHYEQYF.

V is TRBV27 and J is TRBJ1-1, with D unresolved. Trimming pared 6 bases from V and 1 base from J, leaving 15 bases between. The CDR3 contains 15 residues. Germline V gene lookup returns CDR1 MNHEY and CDR2 SMNVEV (reference sequence). CDR3 DNA sequence: TGTGCCAGCAGCCCCGGGAGGCCGGGGAACACTGAAGCTTTCTTT. Amino acids: CASSPGRPGNTEAFF.

This rearrangement joins TRBV6-6 to TRBJ2-2; no clear D gene. CDR1 and CDR2 (germline): MNHNY, SVGAGI (reference sequence). This CDR3 contains 13 residues. Trimming shortened V by 0 bases and J by 6 bases, and 5 bases separated the two germline ends. This chain's CDR3 is CASSYSSPGELFF. CDR3 in DNA: TGTGCCAGCAGTTACTCGAGCCCCGGGGAGCTGTTTTTT.

Points on this clone: It is likely a read error, because the conserved phenylalanine at the end of the CDR3 is missing. The DNA is omitted, as the CDR3 cannot be located on it reliably, and the CDR3 follows TCRdb's listing. The rearrangement joins TRBV4-1 to TRBJ2-7; the DNA was not used to check the table's D call, TRBD2. Germline CDR1 is MGHRA and CDR2 is YSYEKL. The CDR3 has 13 residues if both end residues are counted. The CDR3 region is CASSQDLPSGQMI.

This chain uses TRBV7-9 with TRBJ2-1; 8 bases are shared with TRBD1. V shed 7 bases and J 5 bases; nucleotides not matched to a gene: 10. This CDR3 is built from 15 residues. Germline CDR1 and CDR2: SEHNR and FQNEAQ (reference sequence). CDR3 sequence: CASTLTPDRDNEQFF. DNA of the CDR3: TGTGCCAGCACCCTGACACCGGACAGGGACAATGAGCAGTTCTTC.

The gene calls are TRBV27 and TRBJ2-1, with 13 bases identical to TRBD2. The CDR3 consists of 17 residues. Germline V lookup: CDR1 MNHEY, CDR2 SMNVEV (reference sequence). The ends lost 6 bases at V and 1 base at J; junction bases unmatched: 6. Here the CDR3 DNA reads TGTGCCAGCAGCCCGATGGGACTAGCGGGATCCTACAATGAGCAGTTCTTC. This translates into CASSPMGLAGSYNEQFF.

The gene calls are TRBV29-1 and TRBJ2-7, with TRBD1 as a possible D gene (6 bases). CDR1 and CDR2 (germline): SQVTM, ANQGSEA. The CDR3 covers 12 residues. The V end lost 2 bases, the J end lost 4 bases, and 9 bases lay between the germline ends. DNA of the CDR3: TGCAGCGTTGAACAGGGGCGGTACGAGCAGTACTTC. It is translated as CSVEQGRYEQYF.

The chain has TRBV27 and TRBJ1-4; tentatively, D is TRBD1 (6 bases). Trimming took 5 bases from V and 7 from J, leaving 23 bases between them. The germline CDR1 and CDR2 sequences are MNHEY and SMNVEV (reference sequence). The CDR3 is 17 amino acids. The CDR3 DNA reads TGTGCCAGCAGTACGAAGGGGTGGGGGCGGGAGGGTGAAAAACTGTTTTTT. It is translated as CASSTKGWGREGEKLFF.

This CDR3 is CAWTGPQETQYF. CDR3 sequence (DNA): TGTGCCTGGACGGGCCCCCAAGAGACCCAGTACTTC. The J gene is TRBJ2-5, the V gene TRBV30; D unclear. The CDR3 consists of 12 residues. The V gene's germline CDR1 is GTSNPN and CDR2 SVGIG (reference sequence). Trimming removed 4 bases at V and 1 base at J, with 7 bases between.

This chain connects TRBV27 to TRBJ1-1; 9 positions match TRBD1. CDR1 is MNHEY and CDR2 is SMNVEV in the germline V gene (reference sequence). CDR3 size: 14 residues. V shed 6 bases, J shed 4 bases, and the junction held 6 bases outside the gene matches. The CDR3 protein is CASRRTGVGTEAFF. The CDR3 coding sequence is TGTGCCAGCAGGCGGACAGGGGTCGGCACTGAAGCTTTCTTT.

V is TRBV27 and J is TRBJ2-1; tentatively, D is TRBD1 (5 bases). Germline V gene data show CDR1 as MNHEY and CDR2 as SMNVEV (reference sequence). Trimming shortened V by 5 bases and J by 3 bases, and 11 bases separated the two germline ends. The CDR3 consists of 14 residues. In DNA form, the CDR3 reads TGTGCCAGCAGTCTCCAGGGCCTCTACAATGAGCAGTTCTTC. This gives the protein CASSLQGLYNEQFF.

In regard to this clone: The sample has other DNA sequences that encode this CDR3 too. In DNA form, the CDR3 reads TGCGCCAGCAGCTTGGGACAGGGGGCAGATACGCAGTATTTT. This gives the protein CASSLGQGADTQYF. The V call is TRBV5-1, the J call TRBJ2-3, with 9 positions matching TRBD1. V shed 0 bases, J shed 4 bases, and the junction held 0 bases outside the gene matches. Germline V gene data show CDR1 as SGHRS and CDR2 as YFSETQ. CDR3 size: 14 residues.

V is TRBV5-4 and J is TRBJ2-3, with D perhaps matching TRBD1 (5 bases). Germline V lookup: CDR1 SGHNT, CDR2 YYREEE (reference sequence). There are 15 residues in the CDR3. V was pared by 1 base and J by 5 bases, with 14 bases between. The CDR3 sequence is CASSLKWQGRDTQYF. For the CDR3, the DNA is TGTGCCAGCAGCTTGAAGTGGCAGGGAAGAGATACGCAGTATTTT.

The V gene is TRBV7-2, the J gene TRBJ2-1; no clear D gene. Trimming took off 5 bases at V and 8 bases at J, with 16 bases between the two ends. The CDR3 contains 14 residues. Looked up from germline, CDR1 is SGHTA and CDR2 is FQGNSA. The DNA for the CDR3 is TGTGCCAGCAGCCCCGGGTGGGTTAAGCATGAGCAGTTCTTC. Its translation is CASSPGWVKHEQFF.

The chain links TRBV5-1 to TRBJ1-5; D is undetermined. V lost 4 bases to trimming and J lost 0 bases, with 11 bases between them. This CDR3 has 15 residues. The germline gives CDR1 SGHRS, CDR2 YFSETQ. The CDR3 reads CASSPDGRSNQPQHF. DNA of the CDR3: TGCGCCAGCAGCCCGGACGGTCGTAGCAATCAGCCCCAGCATTTT.

A note on this clone: The sample holds other DNA sequences that translate to the same CDR3. The V gene is TRBV5-4, the J gene TRBJ2-7, with unresolved D. V was cut by 2 bases and J by 2 bases, with 8 bases left in between. Per germline, CDR1 SGHNT and CDR2 YYREEE (reference sequence). The CDR3 spans 13 residues. CDR3 coding DNA: TGTGCCAGCAGCTTAGGTCTAACCTACGAGCAGTACTTC. This gives the protein CASSLGLTYEQYF.

V is TRBV9 and J is TRBJ2-1; the match to TRBD1 covers 8 bases. CDR1 and CDR2 (germline): SGDLS, YYNGEE. CDR3 size: 16 residues. The junction had 9 bases not matched to a gene; V was cut back by 4 bases and J by 3 bases. The CDR3: CASSLLGQDNYNEQFF. For the CDR3, the DNA is TGTGCCAGCAGCCTACTGGGACAGGATAACTACAATGAGCAGTTCTTC. Together with reference TRBV9 and TRBJ2-1, the CDR3 gives the full variable domain: DSGVTQTPKHLITATGQRVTLRCSPRSGDLSVYWYQQSLDQGLQFLIQYYNGEERAKGNILERFSAQQFPDLHSELNLSSLELGDSALYFCASSLLGQDNYNEQFFGPGTRLTVL.